The sample holds a few counts of the clone carrying this T cell receptor beta chain. Germline CDR1 reads SGHDT; CDR2 reads YYEEEE. The CDR3 totals 15 residues. J gave up 1 base and V 7 bases, and 7 bases lay outside the gene matches. This entry belongs to a study of blood T cell repertoires in COVID-19. Looking at the study overall: Material from acute and convalescent COVID-19 was sourced from the United States, Italy and Spain. The cDNA or gDNA used as material had been derived from T cells, B-cell-depleted T cells, or PBMCs.

As originally analysed: The authors estimated nucleated cell counts from reference gene primer amplification. Libraries were prepared by immunoSEQ multiplex PCR; TCRdb keeps only in-frame clonotypes and omits some of them. V and J calls and clone size follow that table, whereas D and trimming were derived from the DNA. This table holds 80,000 to 100,000 clones, about 85% found once. This TCR was sampled from a man aged 55 to 69 with acute or convalescent COVID-19. This rearrangement joins TRBV5-6 to TRBJ2-5; 10 bases agree with TRBD1. The specimen was peripheral blood. The CDR3 sequence is CASRARDRGQETQYF. In DNA, the CDR3 is TGTGCCAGCCGCGCCCGGGACAGGGGCCAAGAGACCCAGTACTTC.